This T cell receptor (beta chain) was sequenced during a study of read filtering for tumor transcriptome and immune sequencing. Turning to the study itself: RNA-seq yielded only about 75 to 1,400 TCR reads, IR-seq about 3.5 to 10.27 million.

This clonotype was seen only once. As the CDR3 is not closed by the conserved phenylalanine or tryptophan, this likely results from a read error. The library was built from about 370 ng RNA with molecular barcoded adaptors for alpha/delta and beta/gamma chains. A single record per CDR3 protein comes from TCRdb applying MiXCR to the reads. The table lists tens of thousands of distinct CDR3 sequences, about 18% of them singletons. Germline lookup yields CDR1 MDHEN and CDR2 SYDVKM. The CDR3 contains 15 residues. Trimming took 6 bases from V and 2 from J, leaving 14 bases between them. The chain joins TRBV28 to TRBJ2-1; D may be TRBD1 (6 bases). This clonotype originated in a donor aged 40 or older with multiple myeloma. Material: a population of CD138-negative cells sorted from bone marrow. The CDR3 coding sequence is TGTGCCAGCAGCTCTCAGGGGCCAACCTACAATGAGCAGTTCCTC. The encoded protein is CASSSQGPTYNEQFL.